The rows below give T cell receptor beta chains drawn from one sample of a study of OX40 agonist ivuxolimab in advanced cancers. Sequencing used immunoSEQ multiplex PCR; TCRdb keeps in-frame clones, though not all of them. The sample lists roughly 80,000 clones, 65% to 85% occurring once. The sample consisted of CD4+ or CD8+ T cells sorted from blood, taken in a trial of the OX40 agonist ivuxolimab. The receptors come from an adult with an advanced solid tumor such as melanoma, head and neck, liver or kidney cancer. Each CDR3 is given with its conserved first and last residue. D genes are given only for firm matches. Clone size is given for some rows only: seen once, a few or many times, or a class if the clone is expanded.

J | D | V | size | DNA | CDR3
TRBJ2-5 | TRBD2 | TRBV18 | . | TGTGCCAGCTCACGGGATAGGACTAGAGCCCAAGAGACCCAGTACTTC | CASSRDRTRAQETQYF
TRBJ1-1 | . | TRBV7-9 | few | TGTACGGGTACTGAAGCTTTCTTT | CTGTEAFF
TRBJ1-1 | . | TRBV5-6 | . | TGTGCCAGCAGCTTGTTCAACACTGAAGCTTTCTTT | CASSLFNTEAFF
TRBJ2-7 | . | TRBV5-1 | . | TGCGCCAGCAGGGCGGGGCTCTCCTACGAGCAGTACTTC | CASRAGLSYEQYF
TRBJ1-5 | TRBD1 | TRBV6-5 | once | TGTGCCAGTGGACAGGATAGCAATCAGCCCCAGCATTTT | CASGQDSNQPQHF
TRBJ2-7 | TRBD1 | TRBV4-1 | . | TGCGCCAGCAGCCATCCGGGACAGGTCTCCTACGAGCAGTACTTC | CASSHPGQVSYEQYF
TRBJ1-5 | . | TRBV19 | . | TGTGCCAGTAGCAAACCGGGTGAAAGCAATCAGCCCCAGCATTTT | CASSKPGESNQPQHF
TRBJ2-2 | . | TRBV5-8 | . | TGTGCCAGCAGCTTGGGTTCGTGGGTCACCGGGGAGCTGTTTTTT | CASSLGSWVTGELFF
TRBJ1-2 | TRBD1 | TRBV7-2 | . | TGTGCCAGCAGCTCCGGACAGGGGAACTATGGCTACACCTTC | CASSSGQGNYGYTF
TRBJ2-7 | . | TRBV6-5 | . | TGTGCCAGCAGTCCGACAGGCTCTGCCTACGAGCAGTACTTC | CASSPTGSAYEQYF
TRBJ2-1 | TRBD2 | TRBV6-5 | . | TGTGCCAGCAGTTATTCGGGACTAGCGGGAGTAGGTGAGCAGTTCTTC | CASSYSGLAGVGEQFF
TRBJ1-4 | . | TRBV4-3 | . | TGCGCCAGCAGCCAAACCGGAGGTAGCGAAAAACTGTTTTTT | CASSQTGGSEKLFF
TRBJ1-1 | TRBD1 | TRBV30 | . | TGTGCCTGGAGTGTAACAGGGGGCGGAATAACAACTGAAGCTTTCTTT | CAWSVTGGGITTEAFF
TRBJ2-7 | TRBD1 | TRBV14 | . | TGTGCCAGCAGCCAACCGGGACAGGGGGCTAACGAGCAGTACTTC | CASSQPGQGANEQYF
TRBJ1-2 | . | TRBV28 | . | TGTGCCAGCAGTTTAAACGGGCTTTTCACCTTC | CASSLNGLFTF
TRBJ1-2 | . | TRBV28 | . | TGTGCCAGCAGTTTACCCATGGGTAACTATGGCTACACCTTC | CASSLPMGNYGYTF
TRBJ2-7 | . | TRBV11-3 | . | TGTGCCAGCAGCTTGGGGGGAGCGCCAGGGGACGAGCAGTACTTC | CASSLGGAPGDEQYF
TRBJ1-1 | . | TRBV10-3 | . | TGTGCCAGTAGGTCTCTCAGGGGCGAAGCTTTCTTT | CASRSLRGEAFF
TRBJ1-2 | . | TRBV27 | . | TGTGCCAGCAGCCGGGGACCCTCGATATATGGCTACACCTTC | CASSRGPSIYGYTF
TRBJ1-2 | . | TRBV4-1 | . | TGCGCCAGCAGCCCCCACGCAGGAGCTAACTATGGCTACACCTTC | CASSPHAGANYGYTF
TRBJ2-3 | . | TRBV9 | once | TGTGCCAGCAGTCCTCTCGTGGATGATACGCAGTATTTT | CASSPLVDDTQYF
TRBJ1-1 | TRBD1 | TRBV29-1 | . | TGCAGCGCCAGGGGGGTGGGGTACCCTGAAGCTTTCTTT | CSARGVGYPEAFF
TRBJ1-1 | . | TRBV5-1 | once | TGCGCCAGCAGCCCGGATATACCTCCAACCCGAGCTTTCTTT | CASSPDIPPTRAFF
TRBJ1-1 | TRBD1 | TRBV7-2 | . | TGTGCCAGCAGCTTAGTGGGACAGACCTACACTGAAGCTTTCTTT | CASSLVGQTYTEAFF
TRBJ1-6 | . | TRBV9 | . | TGTGCCAGCAGCTCGAACTACCAAGTAACTTCACCCCTCCACTTT | CASSSNYQVTSPLHF
TRBJ2-7 | TRBD1 | TRBV7-2 | . | TGTGCCAGCAGCCCCCCGGGACAGTCCTACGAGCAGTACTTC | CASSPPGQSYEQYF
TRBJ1-2 | . | TRBV19 | once | TGTGCCAGTAGTATATACGGAAGGGAGTATGGCTACACCTTC | CASSIYGREYGYTF
TRBJ2-1 | TRBD1 | TRBV2 | . | TGTGCCAGCAGCGGACAGGGTCGGTACAATGAGCAGTTCTTC | CASSGQGRYNEQFF
TRBJ1-3 | . | TRBV7-7 | . | TGTGCTAGCAGCCGTTTGCCGGGAAACACCATATATTTT | CASSRLPGNTIYF
TRBJ2-2 | . | TRBV27 | . | TGTGCCAGCAGTTATGCACTCGGAACCGGGGAGCTGTTTTTT | CASSYALGTGELFF
TRBJ1-2 | . | TRBV5-1 | . | TGCGCCAGCAGCGAACCAAACTATGGCTACACCTTC | CASSEPNYGYTF
TRBJ1-1 | . | TRBV6-1 | . | TGTGCCAGCAGTGCGACTGATCGGCCGGTCGGGACTGAAGCTTTCTTT | CASSATDRPVGTEAFF
TRBJ2-7 | TRBD1 | TRBV7-2 | . | TGTGCCAGCAGCCGGACAGGGTCATCCGAGCAGTACTTC | CASSRTGSSEQYF
TRBJ1-5 | . | TRBV11-2 | . | TGTGCCAGCAGCTTAGGTAGGGCAGGGTTGGGTCAGCCCCAGCATTTT | CASSLGRAGLGQPQHF
TRBJ1-1 | . | TRBV7-9 | . | TGTGCCGGGGGGAAGAACACTGAAGCTTTCTTT | CAGGKNTEAFF
TRBJ2-7 | . | TRBV7-9 | . | TGTGCCAGCAGCTTACGAGCAGCCAACAAAGCCTACGAGCAGTACTTC | CASSLRAANKAYEQYF
TRBJ2-1 | TRBD1 | TRBV25-1 | . | TGTGCCAGCAGTTCTCAGACAGGGAGCTCCTACAATGAGCAGTTCTTC | CASSSQTGSSYNEQFF
TRBJ1-4 | TRBD1 | TRBV5-1 | . | TGCGCCAGCGGAGGGGGCGGACAGGGGACTGAAAAACTGTTTTTT | CASGGGGQGTEKLFF
TRBJ1-5 | TRBD1 | TRBV6-6 | . | TGTGCCAGCACCTCGGGACAGGGGTTTCAGCCCCAGCATTTT | CASTSGQGFQPQHF
TRBJ2-2 | . | TRBV5-8 | once | TGTGCCAGCAGCTTGCTTGGGGACACCGGGGAGCTGTTTTTT | CASSLLGDTGELFF
TRBJ2-3 | . | TRBV14 | . | TGTGCCAGCAGCCAAGTAAGCGGGTCTAGCACAGATACGCAGTATTTT | CASSQVSGSSTDTQYF
TRBJ1-5 | . | TRBV4-2 | few | TGTGCCAGCAGCCAATATTCGGGGGCCACGAATCAGCCCCAGCATTTT | CASSQYSGATNQPQHF
TRBJ2-7 | TRBD1 | TRBV2 | . | TGTGCCAGCACTAGGGACAGAAACGAGCAGTACTTC | CASTRDRNEQYF
TRBJ2-1 | . | TRBV6-6 | . | TGTGCCAGCACTTTGGGAGGATCATACAATGAGCAGTTCTTC | CASTLGGSYNEQFF
TRBJ2-7 | . | TRBV7-9 | once | TGTGCCAGCAGCTTTGGGGAAATCGGCGAGCAGTACTTC | CASSFGEIGEQYF
TRBJ2-3 | . | TRBV10-1 | . | TGCGCCAGCAGTGAAGGAGGGGGGCGGACAGATACGCAGTATTTT | CASSEGGGRTDTQYF
TRBJ2-4 | TRBD2 | TRBV4-3 | . | TGCGCCAGCAGCCAAGATAGAACTAGCGGGAGGAACATTCAGTACTTC | CASSQDRTSGRNIQYF
TRBJ2-3 | . | TRBV14 | . | TGTGCCAGCAGCCAAGATTGGGGGCCGGGGAAGGATACGCAGTATTTT | CASSQDWGPGKDTQYF
TRBJ2-7 | . | TRBV6-6 | . | TGTGCCAGCAGTTCCCATATTGGACATACCTACGAGCAGTACTTC | CASSSHIGHTYEQYF
TRBJ1-6 | . | TRBV5-4 | . | TGTGCCAGCAGCTTGCAGGATCAGCTTAATTCACCCCTCCACTTT | CASSLQDQLNSPLHF
TRBJ2-3 | . | TRBV10-2 | . | TGCGCCAGCAGTGGAGGACTCCTGGGTGGCACAGATACGCAGTATTTT | CASSGGLLGGTDTQYF
TRBJ1-1 | TRBD1 | TRBV30 | . | TGTGCCTGGACCCCCGACAGGGGGTCCACTGAAGCTTTCTTT | CAWTPDRGSTEAFF
TRBJ1-1 | TRBD1 | TRBV18 | . | TGTGCCAGCTCATGGGGACAGGGGTTAGCTGAAGCTTTCTTT | CASSWGQGLAEAFF
TRBJ2-3 | . | TRBV21-1 | once | TGTGCCAGCAGCTGGGGGGCTACGCAGTATTTT | CASSWGATQYF
TRBJ2-4 | TRBD1 | TRBV11-3 | . | TGTGCCAGCAGTCCGACAGGGTTAGTCGTGGCTAAAAACATTCAGTACTTC | CASSPTGLVVAKNIQYF